The TCR beta chain described here comes from a study of T-cell memory formation after mild COVID-19. The CDR3 has 16 residues. Germline assignment: CDR1 KGHDR and CDR2 SFDVKD. Trimming cost V 3 bases and J 5 bases; bases outside gene matches: 6. Study-wide results and limits: The appearance of some responding clones in pre-infection memory suggested that cross-reactive memory joined.

From the 5' RACE reads, TCRdb called clonotypes with MiXCR, one entry per CDR3 protein. The sample carries roughly 300,000 distinct CDR3 sequences, roughly 8.2% recorded once. Worth noting for this clonotype: Antigen: not known. A single base separates this from a much larger clone, so it may be a read error.

The chain uses TRBV24-1 and TRBJ2-2, with TRBD1 matching over 9 bases. The source material was PBMCs or a T cell subset sorted from them (not recorded which). The origin of this receptor is a man between 18 and 35 years old who had mild COVID-19 (a few samples of this study predate the infection). Cell type and time point are not known. CDR3 region: CATSDPNRGLTGELFF. The CDR3 region has the DNA TGTGCCACCAGTGATCCCAACAGGGGGCTAACCGGGGAGCTGTTTTTT.